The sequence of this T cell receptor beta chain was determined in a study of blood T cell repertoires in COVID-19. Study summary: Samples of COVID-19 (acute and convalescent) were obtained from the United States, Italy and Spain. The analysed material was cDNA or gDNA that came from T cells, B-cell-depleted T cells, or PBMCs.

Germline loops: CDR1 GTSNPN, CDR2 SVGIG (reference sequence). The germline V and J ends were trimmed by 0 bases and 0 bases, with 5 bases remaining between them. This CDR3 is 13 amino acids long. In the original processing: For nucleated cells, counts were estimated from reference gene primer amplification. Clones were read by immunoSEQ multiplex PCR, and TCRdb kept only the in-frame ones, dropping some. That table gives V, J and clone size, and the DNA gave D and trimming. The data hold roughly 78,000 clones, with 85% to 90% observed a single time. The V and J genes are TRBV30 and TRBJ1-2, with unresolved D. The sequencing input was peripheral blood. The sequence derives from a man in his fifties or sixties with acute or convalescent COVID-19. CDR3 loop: CAWSVRSNYGYTF. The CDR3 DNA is TGTGCCTGGAGTGTTCGGTCTAACTATGGCTACACCTTC. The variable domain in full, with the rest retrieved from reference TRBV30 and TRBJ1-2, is SQTIHQWPATLVQPVGSPLSLECTVEGTSNPNLYWYRQAAGRGLQLLFYSVGIGQISSEVPQNLSASRPQDRQFILSSKKLLLSDSGFYLCAWSVRSNYGYTFGSGTRLTVV.